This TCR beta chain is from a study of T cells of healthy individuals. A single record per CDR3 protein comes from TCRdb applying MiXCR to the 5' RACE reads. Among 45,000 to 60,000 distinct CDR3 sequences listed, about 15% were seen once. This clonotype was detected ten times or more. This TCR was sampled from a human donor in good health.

In nucleotides, the CDR3 is TGTGCCACCATGGGAGGGATAGGTCAGCCCCAGCATTTT. Protein: CATMGGIGQPQHF. The rearrangement uses TRBV24-1 and TRBJ1-5; D unresolved. The germline V and J ends were trimmed by 8 bases and 6 bases, with 13 bases remaining between them. The CDR3 sequence is 13 residues long. Germline lookup yields CDR1 KGHDR and CDR2 SFDVKD.